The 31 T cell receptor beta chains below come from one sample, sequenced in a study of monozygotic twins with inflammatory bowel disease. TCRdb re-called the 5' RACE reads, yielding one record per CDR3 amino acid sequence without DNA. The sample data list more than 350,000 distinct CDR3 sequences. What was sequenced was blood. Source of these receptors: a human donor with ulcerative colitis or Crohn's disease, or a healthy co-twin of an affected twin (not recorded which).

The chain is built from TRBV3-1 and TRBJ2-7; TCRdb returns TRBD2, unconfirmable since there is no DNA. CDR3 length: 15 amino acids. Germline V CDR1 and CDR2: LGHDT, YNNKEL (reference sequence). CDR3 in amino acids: CASTDTTRSPYEQYF.

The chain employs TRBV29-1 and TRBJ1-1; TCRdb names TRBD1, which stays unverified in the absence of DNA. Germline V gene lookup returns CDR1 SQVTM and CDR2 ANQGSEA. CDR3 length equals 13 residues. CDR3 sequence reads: CSVEAKGTTEAFF.

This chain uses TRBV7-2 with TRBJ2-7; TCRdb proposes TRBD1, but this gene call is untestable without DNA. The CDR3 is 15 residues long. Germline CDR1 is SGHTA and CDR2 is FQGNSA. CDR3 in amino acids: CASSLGQGGIYEQYF.

Here the CDR3 reads CASSSQGLTDTQYF. The chain is built from TRBV27 and TRBJ2-3; TCRdb outputs TRBD1, but without DNA this stays unchecked. CDR3 size: 14 residues. Germline CDR1 reads MNHEY; CDR2 reads SMNVEV (reference sequence).

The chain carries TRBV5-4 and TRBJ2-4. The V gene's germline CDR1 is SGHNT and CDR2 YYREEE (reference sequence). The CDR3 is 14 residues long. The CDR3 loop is CASSPPEAKNIQYF. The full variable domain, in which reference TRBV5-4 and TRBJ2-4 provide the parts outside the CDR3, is ETGVTQSPTHLIKTRGQQVTLRCSSQSGHNTVSWYQQALGQGPQFIFQYYREEENGRGNFPPRFSGLQFPNYSSELNVNALELDDSALYLCASSPPEAKNIQYFGAGTRLSVL.

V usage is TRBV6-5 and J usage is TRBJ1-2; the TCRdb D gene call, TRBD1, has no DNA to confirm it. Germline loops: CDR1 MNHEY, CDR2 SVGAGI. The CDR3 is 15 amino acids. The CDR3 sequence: CASSYLGQGTYGYTF.

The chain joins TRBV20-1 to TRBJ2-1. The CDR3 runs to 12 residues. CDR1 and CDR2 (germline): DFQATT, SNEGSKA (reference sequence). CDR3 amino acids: CSAEGTRNEQFF.

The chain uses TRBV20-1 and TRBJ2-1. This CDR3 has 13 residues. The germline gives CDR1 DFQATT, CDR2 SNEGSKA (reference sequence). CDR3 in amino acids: CSVGGPTYNEQFF.

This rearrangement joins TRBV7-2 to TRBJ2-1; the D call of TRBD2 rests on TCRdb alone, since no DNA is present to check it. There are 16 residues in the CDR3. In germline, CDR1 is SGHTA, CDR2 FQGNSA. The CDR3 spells CASSRIAGTSYNEQFF.

CDR3 protein: CASSMTGTQETQYF. The V and J genes are TRBV7-6 and TRBJ2-5; the D call from TCRdb, TRBD1, cannot be confirmed without DNA. Germline CDR1 SGHVS, CDR2 FNYEAQ. This CDR3 spans 14 amino acids. The full variable domain, in which reference TRBV7-6 and TRBJ2-5 provide the parts outside the CDR3, is GAGVSQSPRYKVTKRGQDVALRCDPISGHVSLYWYRQALGQGPEFLTYFNYEAQQDKSGLPNDRFSAERPEGSISTLTIQRTEQRDSAMYRCASSMTGTQETQYFGPGTRLLVL.

The chain's CDR3 is CASKGSDTQYF. The chain recombines TRBV2 with TRBJ2-3. The CDR3 has 11 residues. Germline CDR1 reads SNHLY; CDR2 reads FYNNEI.

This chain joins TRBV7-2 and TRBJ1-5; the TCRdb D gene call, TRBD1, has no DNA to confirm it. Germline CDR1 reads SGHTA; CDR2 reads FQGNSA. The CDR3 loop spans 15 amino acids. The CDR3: CASSRDSRFNQPQHF. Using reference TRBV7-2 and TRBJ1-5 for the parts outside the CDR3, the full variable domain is GAGVSQSPSNKVTEKGKDVELRCDPISGHTALYWYRQSLGQGLEFLIYFQGNSAPDKSGLPSDRFSAERTGGSVSTLTIQRTQQEDSAVYLCASSRDSRFNQPQHFGDGTRLSIL.

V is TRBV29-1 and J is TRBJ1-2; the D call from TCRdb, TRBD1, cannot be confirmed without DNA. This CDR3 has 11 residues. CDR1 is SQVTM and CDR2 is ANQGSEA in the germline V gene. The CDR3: CSWGAGDGYTF.

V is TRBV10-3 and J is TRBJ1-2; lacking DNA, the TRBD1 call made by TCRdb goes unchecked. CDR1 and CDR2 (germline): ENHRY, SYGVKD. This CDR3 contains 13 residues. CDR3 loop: CAISEGRGTGYTF.

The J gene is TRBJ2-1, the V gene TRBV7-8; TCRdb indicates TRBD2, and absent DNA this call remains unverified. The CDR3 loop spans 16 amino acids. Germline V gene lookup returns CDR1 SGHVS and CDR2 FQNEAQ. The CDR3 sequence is CASSFPGTSGDNEQFF.

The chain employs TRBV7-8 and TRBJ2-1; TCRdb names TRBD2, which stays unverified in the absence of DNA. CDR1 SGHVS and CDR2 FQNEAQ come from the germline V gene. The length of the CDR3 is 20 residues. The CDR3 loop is CASTSAPGLAELSSYNEQFF.

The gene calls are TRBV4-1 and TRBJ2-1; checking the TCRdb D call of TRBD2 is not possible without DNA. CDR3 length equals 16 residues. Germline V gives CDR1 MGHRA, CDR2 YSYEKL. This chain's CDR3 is CASSQTGTSGGGEQFF.

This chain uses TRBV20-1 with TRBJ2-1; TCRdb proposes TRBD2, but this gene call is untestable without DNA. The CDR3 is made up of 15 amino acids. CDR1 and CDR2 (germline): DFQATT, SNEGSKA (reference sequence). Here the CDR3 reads CSASGRGSSYNEQFF.

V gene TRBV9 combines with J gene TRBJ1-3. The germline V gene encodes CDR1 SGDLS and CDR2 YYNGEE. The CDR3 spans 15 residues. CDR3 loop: CASSAGRHSGNTIYF.

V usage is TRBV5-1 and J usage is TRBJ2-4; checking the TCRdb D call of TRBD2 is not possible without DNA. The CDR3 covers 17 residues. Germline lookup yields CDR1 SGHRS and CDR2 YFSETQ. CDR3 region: CASSFGLAHLAKNIQYF. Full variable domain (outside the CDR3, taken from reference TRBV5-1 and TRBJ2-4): KAGVTQTPRYLIKTRGQQVTLSCSPISGHRSVSWYQQTPGQGLQFLFEYFSETQRNKGNFPGRFSGRQFSNSRSEMNVSTLELGDSALYLCASSFGLAHLAKNIQYFGAGTRLSVL.

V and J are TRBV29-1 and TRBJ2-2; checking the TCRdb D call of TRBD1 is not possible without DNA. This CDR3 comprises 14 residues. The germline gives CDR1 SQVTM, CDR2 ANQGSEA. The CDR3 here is CSANGRANTGELFF.

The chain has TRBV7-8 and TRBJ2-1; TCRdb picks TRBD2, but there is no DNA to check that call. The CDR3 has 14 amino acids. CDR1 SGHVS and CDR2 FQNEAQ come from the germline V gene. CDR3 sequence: CASSNGLAGVEQFF.

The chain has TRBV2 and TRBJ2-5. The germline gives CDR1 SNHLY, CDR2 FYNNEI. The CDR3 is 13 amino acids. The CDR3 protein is CASSEEVWETQYF.

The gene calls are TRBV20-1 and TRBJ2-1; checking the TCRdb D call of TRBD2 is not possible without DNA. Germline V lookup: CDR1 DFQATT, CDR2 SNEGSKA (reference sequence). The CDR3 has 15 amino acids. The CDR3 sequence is CSARDLGTSVYEQFF.

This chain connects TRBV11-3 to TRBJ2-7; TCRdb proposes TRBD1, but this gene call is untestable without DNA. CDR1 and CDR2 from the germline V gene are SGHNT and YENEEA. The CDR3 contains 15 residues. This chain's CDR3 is CASSLRGTGSYEQYF.

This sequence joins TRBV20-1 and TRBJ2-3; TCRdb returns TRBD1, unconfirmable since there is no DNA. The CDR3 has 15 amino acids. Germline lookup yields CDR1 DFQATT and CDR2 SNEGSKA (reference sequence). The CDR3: CSAGGGSGGTDTQYF.

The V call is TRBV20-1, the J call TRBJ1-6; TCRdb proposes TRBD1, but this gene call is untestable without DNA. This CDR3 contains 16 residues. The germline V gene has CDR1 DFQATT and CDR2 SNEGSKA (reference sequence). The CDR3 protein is CSASSLGGLMNSPLHF.

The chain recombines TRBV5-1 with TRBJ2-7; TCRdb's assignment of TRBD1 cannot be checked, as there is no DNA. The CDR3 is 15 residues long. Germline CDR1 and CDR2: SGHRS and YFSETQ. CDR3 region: CASSLNSPPREDQYF. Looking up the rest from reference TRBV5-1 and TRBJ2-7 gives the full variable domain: KAGVTQTPRYLIKTRGQQVTLSCSPISGHRSVSWYQQTPGQGLQFLFEYFSETQRNKGNFPGRFSGRQFSNSRSEMNVSTLELGDSALYLCASSLNSPPREDQYFGPGTRLTVT.

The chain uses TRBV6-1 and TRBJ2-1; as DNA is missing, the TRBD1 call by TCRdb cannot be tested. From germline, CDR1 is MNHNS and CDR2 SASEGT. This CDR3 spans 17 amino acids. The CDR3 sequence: CASRHPQGFSSYNEQFF.

The CDR3 here is CASSQDRPGYNEQFF. The V gene is TRBV4-2, the J gene TRBJ2-1; TCRdb's D call of TRBD1 is untestable without DNA. The germline CDR1 and CDR2 sequences are LGHNA and YNFKEQ. The CDR3 is made up of 15 amino acids.

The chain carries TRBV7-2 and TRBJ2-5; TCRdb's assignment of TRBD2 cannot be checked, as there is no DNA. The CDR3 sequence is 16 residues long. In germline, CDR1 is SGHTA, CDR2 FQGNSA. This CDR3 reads CASSLELAGRLQSQYF. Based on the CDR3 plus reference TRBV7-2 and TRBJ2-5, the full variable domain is GAGVSQSPSNKVTEKGKDVELRCDPISGHTALYWYRQSLGQGLEFLIYFQGNSAPDKSGLPSDRFSAERTGGSVSTLTIQRTQQEDSAVYLCASSLELAGRLQSQYFGPGTRLLVL.